A single sample gave rise to the 19 T cell receptor beta chains below, sequenced in a study of cytomegalovirus exposure and HLA in healthy donors. Vbeta (60) and Jbeta (13) primers were used in the PCR. Profiled with immunoSEQ multiplex PCR; TCRdb holds only in-frame clones, not every one. Of over 60,000 clones in the sample, about three quarters were seen once. Sequencing was performed on PBMCs. All receptors come from a woman aged 25 to 45 in good health and CMV-seropositive.

The V gene is TRBV27, the J gene TRBJ2-1, with D tentatively TRBD2 (5 bases). CDR3 length equals 15 residues. The V and J ends lost 4 bases and 5 bases respectively, with 15 bases between them. Germline V gene data show CDR1 as MNHEY and CDR2 as SMNVEV (reference sequence). The CDR3 sequence is CASSWENSPDNEQFF. CDR3 DNA sequence: TGTGCCAGCAGTTGGGAGAACTCTCCAGACAATGAGCAGTTCTTC.

CDR3 sequence reads: CASSVGEFTDSPLHF. The CDR3 bases are TGTGCCAGCAGCGTAGGAGAATTTACCGATTCACCCCTCCACTTT. The chain has TRBV9 and TRBJ1-6; D is undetermined. The CDR3 length is 15 residues. The germline gives CDR1 SGDLS, CDR2 YYNGEE. V lost 0 bases and J 8 bases, leaving 12 bases between the germline ends.

The CDR3 DNA follows: TGCGCCAGCAGCCCAGGGGTGGAAGGCTACACCTTC. Translation: CASSPGVEGYTF. The V gene is TRBV5-1, the J gene TRBJ1-2, with a tentative D call TRBD1 (6 bases). The CDR3 extends over 12 amino acids. The germline gives CDR1 SGHRS, CDR2 YFSETQ. The V end was cut by 4 bases, the J end by 8 bases, with 12 bases between.

This rearrangement joins TRBV7-6 to TRBJ2-3, with TRBD2 matching over 10 bases. This CDR3 has 16 amino acids. Losses at the gene ends were 5 bases for V and 5 bases for J; bases not matched to a gene: 10. CDR1 SGHVS and CDR2 FNYEAQ come from the germline V gene. CDR3 residues: CASSPHSGRAEDTQYF. The DNA for the CDR3 is TGTGCCAGCAGCCCCCACAGCGGGAGGGCCGAAGATACGCAGTATTTT.

In its sample, this clone was seen a few times. This chain uses TRBV5-1 with TRBJ1-1; the match to TRBD1 covers 7 bases. CDR1 is SGHRS, CDR2 YFSETQ, per germline. CDR3 size: 16 residues. The ends lost 3 bases at V and 5 bases at J; junction bases unmatched: 13. CDR3 nucleotide sequence: TGCGCCAGCAGCTCGCCCTTACAGGGGCCGAGGACTGAAGCTTTCTTT. Amino acid sequence: CASSSPLQGPRTEAFF.

CDR3 coding DNA: TGTGCCAGCAGTAGAGAAGCGGTCAATGAGCAGTTCTTC. Translation: CASSREAVNEQFF. V usage is TRBV27 and J usage is TRBJ2-1; a weak D match, TRBD2 (5 bases). This CDR3 region has 13 residues. Trimming pared 5 bases from V and 6 bases from J, leaving 11 bases between. Germline CDR1 and CDR2: MNHEY and SMNVEV (reference sequence).

V and J are TRBV13 and TRBJ1-4; D perhaps matches TRBD1 (5 bases). Trimming shortened V by 5 bases and J by 5 bases, and 15 bases separated the two germline ends. Per the germline V gene, CDR1 is PRHDT and CDR2 is FYEKMQ (reference sequence). The CDR3 loop spans 15 amino acids. This chain's CDR3 is CASSLQDDRNEKLFF. The DNA for the CDR3 is TGTGCCAGCAGCCTACAGGATGACAGAAATGAAAAACTGTTTTTT. The full variable domain, rest sourced from reference TRBV13 and TRBJ1-4, is AAGVIQSPRHLIKEKRETATLKCYPIPRHDTVYWYQQGPGQDPQFLISFYEKMQSDKGSIPDRFSAQQFSDYHSELNMSSLELGDSALYFCASSLQDDRNEKLFFGSGTQLSVL.

This clone occurred once. The V call is TRBV20-1, the J call TRBJ2-3; D is unresolved. Trimming took off 3 bases at V and 8 bases at J, with 9 bases between the two ends. This CDR3 region has 11 residues. In germline, CDR1 is DFQATT, CDR2 SNEGSKA (reference sequence). CDR3 nucleotide sequence: TGCAGTGCTAGTTCCGAGGCTACGCAGTATTTT. The encoded protein is CSASSEATQYF.

The chain carries TRBV27 and TRBJ2-3; 10 bases are a match to TRBD2. The trim removed 6 bases at V and 2 bases at J, leaving 20 bases unmatched. Per the germline V gene, CDR1 is MNHEY and CDR2 is SMNVEV (reference sequence). The CDR3 totals 20 residues. The CDR3 reads CASSPGGSGGLATITDTQYF. The DNA of the CDR3 is TGTGCCAGCAGCCCAGGTGGGTCTGGGGGACTAGCGACTATCACAGATACGCAGTATTTT.

The rearrangement links TRBV6-5 to TRBJ2-1, with TRBD1 matching over 10 bases. The length of the CDR3 is 14 residues. The V and J ends lost 7 bases and 3 bases, in that order; junction bases with no gene match: 3. CDR1 is MNHEY and CDR2 is SVGAGI in the germline V gene. CDR3 region: CASIRDRGYNEQFF. In DNA, the CDR3 is TGTGCCAGCATCCGGGACAGGGGCTACAATGAGCAGTTCTTC.

V and J are TRBV6-1 and TRBJ1-6, with D uncertain. V was clipped by 1 base and J by 5 bases, with 9 bases between them. CDR3 length: 15 amino acids. Germline CDR1 and CDR2: MNHNS and SASEGT. The CDR3 loop is CASSEGPGHNSPLHF. CDR3 coding DNA: TGTGCCAGCAGTGAAGGGCCAGGCCATAATTCACCCCTCCACTTT.

The V call is TRBV5-6, the J call TRBJ2-3, with D perhaps TRBD2 (5 bases). In germline, CDR1 is SGHDT, CDR2 YYEEEE. V lost 2 bases and J lost 8, with 15 bases in between. This CDR3 comprises 14 residues. This CDR3 reads CASSFGLAGRTQYF. CDR3 sequence (DNA): TGTGCCAGCAGCTTCGGGCTAGCCGGTCGTACGCAGTATTTT.

The V and J genes are TRBV7-9 and TRBJ2-7; no definite D call. This CDR3 spans 14 amino acids. Trimming removed 1 base from V and 3 bases from J, with 10 bases in between. In germline, CDR1 is SEHNR, CDR2 FQNEAQ (reference sequence). CDR3 residues: CASSLDELSYEQYF. The CDR3 bases are TGTGCCAGCAGCTTAGACGAACTTAGCTACGAGCAGTACTTC. Combining the CDR3 with reference TRBV7-9 and TRBJ2-7 gives the whole variable domain DTGVSQNPRHKITKRGQNVTFRCDPISEHNRLYWYRQTLGQGPEFLTYFQNEAQLEKSRLLSDRFSAERPKGSFSTLEIQRTEQGDSAMYLCASSLDELSYEQYFGPGTRLTVT.

This chain links TRBV27 with TRBJ2-7, with D tentatively TRBD2 (5 bases). Germline V CDR1 and CDR2: MNHEY, SMNVEV (reference sequence). The ends were cut back, 8 bases at V and 6 bases at J, with 11 bases in the middle. The CDR3 has 11 residues. DNA for the CDR3: TGTGCCAGCCACGAGGGTAGCGAGCAGTACTTC. It specifies CASHEGSEQYF.

The chain couples TRBV9 to TRBJ1-4, with 9 bases aligning to TRBD1. This CDR3 is built from 14 residues. With V trimmed by 4 bases and J by 5 bases, 3 bases remained unmatched. Germline V gives CDR1 SGDLS, CDR2 YYNGEE. Here the CDR3 DNA reads TGTGCCAGCAGCACCGGGACAGGGAATGAAAAACTGTTTTTT. Amino acids: CASSTGTGNEKLFF.

This sequence joins TRBV19 and TRBJ2-1; 14 positions agree with TRBD2. From germline, CDR1 is LNHDA and CDR2 SQIVND (reference sequence). The CDR3 totals 15 residues. Trimming cost V 7 bases and J 7 bases; bases outside gene matches: 6. Here the CDR3 DNA reads TGTGCCAGTAAGGGACTAGCGGGAGTTGAAAATGAGCAGTTCTTC. It specifies CASKGLAGVENEQFF.

This chain joins TRBV19 and TRBJ1-1, with D possibly matching TRBD1 (5 bases). Germline V CDR1 and CDR2: LNHDA, SQIVND (reference sequence). The CDR3 runs 16 residues. V was clipped by 7 bases and J by 4 bases, with 22 bases between them. As DNA, the CDR3 is TGTGCCAGTACAAAGGAACCGGGGGTTATGAGCACTGAAGCTTTCTTT. As protein: CASTKEPGVMSTEAFF.

The chain employs TRBV30 and TRBJ1-6; a weak D match, TRBD1 (5 bases). Germline lookup yields CDR1 GTSNPN and CDR2 SVGIG (reference sequence). Trimming shortened V by 3 bases and J by 7 bases, and 13 bases separated the two germline ends. This CDR3 has 14 residues. The chain's CDR3 is CAWRLQGGNSPLHF. CDR3 DNA: TGTGCCTGGAGGCTTCAGGGAGGGAATTCACCCCTCCACTTT.

The V and J genes are TRBV27 and TRBJ2-7; TRBD1 is a possible D gene (5 bases). This CDR3 spans 15 amino acids. The ends were cut back, 2 bases at V and 2 bases at J, with 13 bases in the middle. CDR1 is MNHEY, CDR2 SMNVEV, per germline (reference sequence). CDR3 residues: CASSLRSGRAYEQYF. CDR3 in DNA: TGTGCCAGCAGTTTAAGGTCCGGCAGGGCCTACGAGCAGTACTTC.